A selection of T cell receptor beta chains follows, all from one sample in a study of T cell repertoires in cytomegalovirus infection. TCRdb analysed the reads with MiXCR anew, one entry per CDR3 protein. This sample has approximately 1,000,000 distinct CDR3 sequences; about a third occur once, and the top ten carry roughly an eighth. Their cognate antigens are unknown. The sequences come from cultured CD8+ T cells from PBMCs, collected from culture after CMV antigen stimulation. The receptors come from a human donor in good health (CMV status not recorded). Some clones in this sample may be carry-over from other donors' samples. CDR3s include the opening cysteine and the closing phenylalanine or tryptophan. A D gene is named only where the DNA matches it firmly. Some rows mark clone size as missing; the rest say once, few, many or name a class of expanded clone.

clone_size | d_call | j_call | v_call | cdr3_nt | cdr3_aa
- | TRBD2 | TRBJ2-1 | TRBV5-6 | TGTGCCAGCAGCCCCTTGGGGTCGGGGGGCTACAATGAGCAGTTCTTC | CASSPLGSGGYNEQFF
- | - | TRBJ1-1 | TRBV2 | TGTGCCAGCAGTGACGTGCAGACTCCCGAGATTGAAGCTTTCTTT | CASSDVQTPEIEAFF
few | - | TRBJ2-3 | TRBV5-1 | TGCGCCAGCAGCTTGGAATCCGGGCCTAGCACAGATACGCAGTATTTT | CASSLESGPSTDTQYF
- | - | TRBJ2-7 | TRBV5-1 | TGCGCCAACAGCGGGGACAGCCCCTACGAGCAGTACTTC | CANSGDSPYEQYF
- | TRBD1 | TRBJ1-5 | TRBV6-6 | TGTGCCAGCAGCCCCGGGACAGACCCCGAGCATTTT | CASSPGTDPEHF
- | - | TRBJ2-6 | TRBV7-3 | TGTGCCAGCAGCTTAACCCAGGCCATCCTCTCTGGGGCCAACGTCCTGACTTTC | CASSLTQAILSGANVLTF
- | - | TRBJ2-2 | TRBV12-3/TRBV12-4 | TGTGCCAGCATCCCAGCCAACACCGGGGAGCTGTTTTTT | CASIPANTGELFF
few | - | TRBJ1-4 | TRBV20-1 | TGCAGTGCTAGGAACCCCTTAATGGACGGTGAAAAACTGTTTTTT | CSARNPLMDGEKLFF
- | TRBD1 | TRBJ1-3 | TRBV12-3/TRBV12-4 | TGTGCCAGCAGCCGGACAGGGAAAGGAAACACCATATATTTT | CASSRTGKGNTIYF
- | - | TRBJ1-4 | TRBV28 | TGTGCCAGCAGCCCCATCCTTGGTAGGGCCACAACTAATGAAAAACTGTTTTTT | CASSPILGRATTNEKLFF
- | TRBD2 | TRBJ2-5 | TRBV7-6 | TGTGCCAGCAGCTCTAGCGGGGCGGCTCTGGAGACCCAGTACTTC | CASSSSGAALETQYF
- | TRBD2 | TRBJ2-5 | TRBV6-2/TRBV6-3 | TGTGCCAGCAGGCTAGCGGGGGGTTGGGAGACCCAGTACTTC | CASRLAGGWETQYF
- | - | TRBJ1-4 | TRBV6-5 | TGTGCCAGCTTAGGTCCGGCTGGCGAGAATGAAAAACTGTTTTTT | CASLGPAGENEKLFF
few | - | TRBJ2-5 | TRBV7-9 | TGTGCCAGCAGCTCCGCCCAGACTCAAGAGACCCAGTACTTC | CASSSAQTQETQYF
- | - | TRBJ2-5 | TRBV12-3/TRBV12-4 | TGTGCCAGCAGACAGAGGGGGGAGACCCAGTACTTC | CASRQRGETQYF
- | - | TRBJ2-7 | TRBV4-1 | TGCGCCAGCAGCCAAATGACGGTGCGTTGGGACGAGCAGTACTTC | CASSQMTVRWDEQYF
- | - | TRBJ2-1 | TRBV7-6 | TGTGCCAGCAGCTTAGTAAGGGCCTACAATGAGCAGTTCTTC | CASSLVRAYNEQFF
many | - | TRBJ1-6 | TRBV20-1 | TGCAGTGCTAGACGTAGACTTTTGGATAATTCACCCCTCCACTTT | CSARRRLLDNSPLHF
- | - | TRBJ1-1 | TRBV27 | TGTGCCAGCGGTTCCGGAGGGAGCATGAACACTGAAGCTTTCTTT | CASGSGGSMNTEAFF
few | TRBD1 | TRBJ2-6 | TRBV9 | TGTGCCAGCAGCGTAGGTGGGACAGGCCCTTTCGGGGCCAACGTCCTGACTTTC | CASSVGGTGPFGANVLTF
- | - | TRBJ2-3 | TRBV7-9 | TGTGCCAGCAGCCCCATGGGAGGACAGCCTGGCACAGATACGCAGTATTTT | CASSPMGGQPGTDTQYF
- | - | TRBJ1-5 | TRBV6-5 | TGTGCCAGCAGTCCCTGGACCGCTAATCAGCCCCAGCATTTT | CASSPWTANQPQHF
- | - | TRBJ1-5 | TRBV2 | TGTGCCAGCACCTCCGGCACAGATATTAGCAATCAGCCCCAGCATTTT | CASTSGTDISNQPQHF
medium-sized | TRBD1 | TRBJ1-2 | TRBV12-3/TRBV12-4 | TGTGCCAGCAGTCGGCGGACAGGGGCCTCTGATATGCGCTATGGCTACACCTTC | CASSRRTGASDMRYGYTF
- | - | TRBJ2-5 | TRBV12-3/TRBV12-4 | TGTGCCAGCAGTTTATTCGAGCAGGAAGAGACCCAGTACTTC | CASSLFEQEETQYF
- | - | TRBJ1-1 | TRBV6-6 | TGTGCCAGCAGTTACTATAGGGTCCCAAACACTGAAGCTTTCTTT | CASSYYRVPNTEAFF
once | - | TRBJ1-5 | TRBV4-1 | TGCGCCAGCAGCCTCTCTACGGGGGGATTCCTTAGCAATCAGCCCCAGCATTTT | CASSLSTGGFLSNQPQHF
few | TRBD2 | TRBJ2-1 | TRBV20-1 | TGCAGGGCGGAGCGGGGAGCCTACAATGAGCAGTTCTTC | CRAERGAYNEQFF
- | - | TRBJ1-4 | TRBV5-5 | TGTGCCAGCAGCAGTCCCCCCCTCAGGGGAAGAAAACTGTTTTTT | CASSSPPLRGRKLFF
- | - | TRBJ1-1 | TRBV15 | TGTGCCACCAGCAGAGCTCGGACAGCGAACACTGAAGCTTTCTTT | CATSRARTANTEAFF
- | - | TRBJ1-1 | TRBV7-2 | TGTGCCAGCAGCCCTACGGACAGACTTGAAGCTTTCTTT | CASSPTDRLEAFF
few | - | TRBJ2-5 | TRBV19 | TGTGCCAGTACTCACTGGGGCTCTCAGGAGACCCAGTACTTC | CASTHWGSQETQYF
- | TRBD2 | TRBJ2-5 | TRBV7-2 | TGTGCCAGCAGCTTAGATAGCGGCGGGGGGGTCCAAGAGACCCAGTACTTC | CASSLDSGGGVQETQYF
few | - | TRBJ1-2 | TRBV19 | TGTGCCAGTAGTATCCCGGAACAACTCTATGGCTACACCTTC | CASSIPEQLYGYTF
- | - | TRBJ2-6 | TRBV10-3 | TGTGCCATCAGTGAGACTGGGGCCAACGTCCTGACTTTC | CAISETGANVLTF
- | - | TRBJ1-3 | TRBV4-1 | TGCGCCAGCAGCCAAGGCCCGGGATTCTCTGGAAACACCATATATTTT | CASSQGPGFSGNTIYF
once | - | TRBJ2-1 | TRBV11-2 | TGTGCCAGCAGCTTAGGCGCGACAGGAATATACAATGAGCAGTTCTTC | CASSLGATGIYNEQFF
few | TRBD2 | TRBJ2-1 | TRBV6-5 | TGTGCCAGCAGTTACTCTTTAGCGGGGTTGGGGAATGAGCAGTTCTTC | CASSYSLAGLGNEQFF
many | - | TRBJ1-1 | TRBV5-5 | TGTGCCAGCAGTTTCGTCCGGGCTACTGAAGCTTTCTTT | CASSFVRATEAFF
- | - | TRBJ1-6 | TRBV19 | TGTGCCAGTACTATGGGGGCGTTCAGCTCCTATAATTCACCCCTCCACTTT | CASTMGAFSSYNSPLHF
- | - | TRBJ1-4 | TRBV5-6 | TGTGCCAGCAGCTTGGGGAGTCGGGGCCTGTTTTTT | CASSLGSRGLFF
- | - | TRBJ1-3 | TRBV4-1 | TGCGCCAGCAGCCAAGAGTATCTACCTGGAAACACCATATATTTT | CASSQEYLPGNTIYF
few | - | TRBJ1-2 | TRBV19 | TGTGCCAGTAGTATGAGCCTACGAGGGGACTATGGCTACACCTTC | CASSMSLRGDYGYTF
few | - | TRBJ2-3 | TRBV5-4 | TGTGCCAGCAGCCCGTCGATAGATACGCAGTATTTT | CASSPSIDTQYF
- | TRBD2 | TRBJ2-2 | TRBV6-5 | TGTGCCAGCAGTTACTCGAGGGAGGGGCCGACCGGGGAGCTGTTTTTT | CASSYSREGPTGELFF
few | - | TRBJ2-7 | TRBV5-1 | TGCGCCAGCAGCTTGACAGGGGCCGCCGCGGGATTCGAGCAGTACTTC | CASSLTGAAAGFEQYF
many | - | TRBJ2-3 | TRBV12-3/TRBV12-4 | TGTGCCAGCAGTTTCCAGGCTTCCCACACAGATACGCAGTATTTT | CASSFQASHTDTQYF
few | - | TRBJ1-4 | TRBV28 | TGTGCCAGCAGCCCCCCGGACAAACCAGCAACTAATGAAAAACTGTTTTTT | CASSPPDKPATNEKLFF
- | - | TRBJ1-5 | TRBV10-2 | TGCGCCAGCACCTTTTCCCACCCCCCCGAGGGAAATCAGCCCCAGCATTTT | CASTFSHPPEGNQPQHF
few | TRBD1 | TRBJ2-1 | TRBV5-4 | TGTGCCAGCAGTCGCGACAGGGGTCAGGGGAATGAGCAGTTCTTC | CASSRDRGQGNEQFF
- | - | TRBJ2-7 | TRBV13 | TGTGCCAGCACCCAGCGGATAACCACCTACGAGCAGTACTTC | CASTQRITTYEQYF
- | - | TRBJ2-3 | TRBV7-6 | TGTGCCAGCAGCTTGAGAGGGTCTGCCACAGATACGCAGTATTTT | CASSLRGSATDTQYF